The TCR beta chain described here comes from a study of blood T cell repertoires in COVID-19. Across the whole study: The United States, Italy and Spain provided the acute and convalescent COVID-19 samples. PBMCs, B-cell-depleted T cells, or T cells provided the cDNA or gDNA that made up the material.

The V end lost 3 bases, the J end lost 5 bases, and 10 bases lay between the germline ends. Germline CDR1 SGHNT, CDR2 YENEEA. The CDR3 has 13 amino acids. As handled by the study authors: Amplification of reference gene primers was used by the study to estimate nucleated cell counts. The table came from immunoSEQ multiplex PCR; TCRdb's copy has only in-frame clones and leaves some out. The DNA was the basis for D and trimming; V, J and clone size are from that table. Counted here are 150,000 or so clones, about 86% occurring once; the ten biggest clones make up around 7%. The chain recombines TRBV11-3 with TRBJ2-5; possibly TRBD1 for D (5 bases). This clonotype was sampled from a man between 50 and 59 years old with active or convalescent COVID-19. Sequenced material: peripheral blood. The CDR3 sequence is CASSFLGVETQYF. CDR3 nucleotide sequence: TGTGCCAGCAGCTTCTTAGGGGTGGAGACCCAGTACTTC. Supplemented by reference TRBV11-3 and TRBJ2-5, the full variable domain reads EAGVVQSPRYKIIEKKQPVAFWCNPISGHNTLYWYLQNLGQGPELLIRYENEEAVDDSQLPKDRFSAERLKGVDSTLKIQPAELGDSAVYLCASSFLGVETQYFGPGTRLLVL.